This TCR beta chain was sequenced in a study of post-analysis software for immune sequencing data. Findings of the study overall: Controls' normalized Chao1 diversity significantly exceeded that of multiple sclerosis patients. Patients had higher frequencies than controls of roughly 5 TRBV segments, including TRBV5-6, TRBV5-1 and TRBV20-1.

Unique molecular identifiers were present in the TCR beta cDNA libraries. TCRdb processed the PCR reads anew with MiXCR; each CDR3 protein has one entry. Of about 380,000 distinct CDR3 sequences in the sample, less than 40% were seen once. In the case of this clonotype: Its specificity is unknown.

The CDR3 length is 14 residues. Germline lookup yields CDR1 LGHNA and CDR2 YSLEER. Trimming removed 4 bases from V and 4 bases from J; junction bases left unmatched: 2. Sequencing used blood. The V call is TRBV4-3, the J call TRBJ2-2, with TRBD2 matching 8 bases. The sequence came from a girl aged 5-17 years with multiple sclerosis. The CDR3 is CASSRTSGTGELFF. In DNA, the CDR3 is TGCGCCAGCAGCCGAACTAGCGGCACCGGGGAGCTGTTTTTT.